Listed here are 4 T cell receptor beta chains from one sample, sequenced in a study of blood T cell repertoires in COVID-19. The data were produced by immunoSEQ multiplex PCR, yet TCRdb's version contains in-frame clones alone and is incomplete. Of tens of thousands of clones in the sample, 84% were seen once. Source material: peripheral blood. These receptors all stem from a woman aged 60-75 years with acute or convalescent COVID-19.

The chain combines TRBV9 with TRBJ1-2, with 10 bases that match TRBD1. The CDR3 extends over 14 amino acids. V trimming: 4 bases; J trimming: 7 bases; junction bases outside the gene matches: 7. The germline CDR1 and CDR2 sequences are SGDLS and YYNGEE. The CDR3 here is CASSFGQGESGYTF. The DNA for the CDR3 is TGTGCCAGCAGCTTTGGACAGGGGGAGTCTGGCTACACCTTC.

This clone came up a few times. J is TRBJ2-7 and V is TRBV7-9; TRBD2 matches 8 bases. Germline V CDR1 and CDR2: SEHNR, FQNEAQ (reference sequence). Losses at the gene ends were 5 bases for V and 5 bases for J; bases not matched to a gene: 5. The CDR3 runs to 13 residues. The CDR3 region has the DNA TGTGCCAGCAGCCAGAGCGGGGGAAACGAGCAGTACTTC. As protein: CASSQSGGNEQYF.

DNA for the CDR3: TGCGCCAGCAGCCCCATGGTGGGGGGGGGTTATGGCTACACCTTC. This sequence encodes CASSPMVGGGYGYTF. The rearrangement uses TRBV4-1 and TRBJ1-2, with D tentatively TRBD1 (5 bases). CDR3 length: 15 residues. Trimming took 4 bases from V and 5 from J, leaving 17 bases between them. Germline V gives CDR1 MGHRA, CDR2 YSYEKL.

This chain links TRBV19 with TRBJ1-6, with D possibly being TRBD1 (5 bases). V was clipped by 5 bases and J by 6 bases, with 14 bases between them. The CDR3 is 15 residues long. The V gene's germline CDR1 is LNHDA and CDR2 SQIVND (reference sequence). The CDR3 is CASSETGGGNSPLHF. CDR3 nucleotides: TGTGCCAGTAGTGAGACGGGGGGAGGTAATTCACCCCTCCACTTT.